These 3 T cell receptor beta chains came from one sample sequenced in a study of shared clonotypes between healthy human individuals. Sequencing used immunoSEQ multiplex PCR; TCRdb keeps in-frame clones, though not all of them. The sample carries 1.4 million to 1.5 million clones, 96% recorded once. The sequencing input was naive CD4+ T cells sorted from blood. As for subset: CD45RA+ positively selected. All receptors come from a man aged 25-40 years in good health.

The chain combines TRBV30 with TRBJ1-4, with D possibly TRBD1 on 5 matching bases. The V gene lost 1 base and the J gene lost 7 bases, with 13 bases spanning the gap. CDR3 length: 14 residues. Germline CDR1 is GTSNPN and CDR2 is SVGIG (reference sequence). In DNA, the CDR3 is TGTGCCTGGAGTGGGGGCCCGCAGGGTGAAAAACTGTTTTTT. It is translated as CAWSGGPQGEKLFF.

The chain has TRBV7-3 and TRBJ2-3; 8 bases align to TRBD1. V dropped 4 bases and J dropped 6; count of bases not matched to a gene: 9. CDR1 SGHTA and CDR2 FQGTGA come from the germline V gene. This CDR3 has 15 amino acids. The CDR3 is CASSSGQGVRDTQYF. The CDR3 region has the DNA TGTGCCAGCAGCTCCGGACAGGGAGTTCGGGATACGCAGTATTTT.

The genes are TRBV28 and TRBJ2-7; D remains ambiguous. This CDR3 region has 12 residues. V was pared by 4 bases and J by 0 bases, with 4 bases between. Germline lookup yields CDR1 MDHEN and CDR2 SYDVKM. The CDR3 here is CASSSTSYEQYF. CDR3 DNA: TGTGCCAGCAGTTCCACCTCCTACGAGCAGTACTTC.